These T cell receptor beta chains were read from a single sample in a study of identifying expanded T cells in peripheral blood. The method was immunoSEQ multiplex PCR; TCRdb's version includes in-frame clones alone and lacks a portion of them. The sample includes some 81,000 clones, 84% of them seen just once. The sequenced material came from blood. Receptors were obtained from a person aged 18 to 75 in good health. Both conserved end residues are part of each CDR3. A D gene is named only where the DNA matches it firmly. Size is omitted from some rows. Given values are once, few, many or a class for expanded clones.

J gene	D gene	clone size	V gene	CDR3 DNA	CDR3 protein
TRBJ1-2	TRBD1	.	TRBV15	TGTGCCACCAGTACGCGGTCGACAGGGGAGGGCTACACCTTC	CATSTRSTGEGYTF
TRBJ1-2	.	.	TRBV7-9	TGTGCCAGCAGCTTGGGCCGGAATAACTATGGCTACACCTTC	CASSLGRNNYGYTF
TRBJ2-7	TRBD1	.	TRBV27	TGTGCCAGCAGTCTCCCGGGACAGGGTATCGGCGAGCAGTACTTC	CASSLPGQGIGEQYF
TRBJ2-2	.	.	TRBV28	TGTGCCAGCAGGCCGGACACCGGGGAGCTGTTTTTT	CASRPDTGELFF
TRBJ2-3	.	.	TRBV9	TGTGCCAGCAGCGTAGAAGGGGATCGCACAGATACGCAGTATTTT	CASSVEGDRTDTQYF
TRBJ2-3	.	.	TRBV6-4	TGTGCCAGCAGCTCCTCGTCAGGGGCAGATACGCAGTATTTT	CASSSSSGADTQYF
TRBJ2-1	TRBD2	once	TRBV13	TGTGCCAGCAGCTTTTTCGGGACTAGCGGGAGGGCCTCCTACAATGAGCAGTTCTTC	CASSFFGTSGRASYNEQFF
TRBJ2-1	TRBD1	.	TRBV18	TGTGCCAGCTCAACAGGGGCTGACAATGAGCAGTTCTTC	CASSTGADNEQFF
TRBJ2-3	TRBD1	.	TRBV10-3	TGTGCCATCAACCGACAGGGGGCGGGTACGCAGTATTTT	CAINRQGAGTQYF
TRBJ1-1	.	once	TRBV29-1	TGCAGCGTCGCACGAGGTAACACTGAAGCTTTCTTT	CSVARGNTEAFF
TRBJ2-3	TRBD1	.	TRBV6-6	TGTGCCAGCAGCCGAGAGGGGGCTAGCACAGATACGCAGTATTTT	CASSREGASTDTQYF
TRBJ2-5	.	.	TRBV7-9	TGTGCCAGCAGCCCCACGGCGGAGACCCAGTACTTC	CASSPTAETQYF
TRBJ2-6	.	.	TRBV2	TGTGCCAGCGTTAATGCCGGGGCCAACGTCCTGACTTTC	CASVNAGANVLTF
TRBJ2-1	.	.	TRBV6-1	TGTGCCAGCAGTGAATTCGGCGGGAATACCTACAATGAGCAGTTCTTC	CASSEFGGNTYNEQFF
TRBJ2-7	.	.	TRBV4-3	TGCGCCAGCAGCCAAGATATTAGTCCGCTCGAGCAGTACTTC	CASSQDISPLEQYF
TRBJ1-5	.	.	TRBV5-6	TGTGCCAGCAGCTTTAGTCCTGATCAGCCCCAGCATTTT	CASSFSPDQPQHF
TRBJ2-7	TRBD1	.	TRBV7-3	TGTGCCAGCAGCTTACAGGGGGACGGCGAGCAGTACTTC	CASSLQGDGEQYF
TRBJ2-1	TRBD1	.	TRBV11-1	TGTGCCAGCAGATCAACAGGGGGCTACAATGAGCAGTTCTTC	CASRSTGGYNEQFF
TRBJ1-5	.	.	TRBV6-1	TGTGCCAGCAGCTGGCCCCAGCATTTT	CASSWPQHF
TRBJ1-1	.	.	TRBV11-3	TGTGCCAGCAGCTTGAGCGGTAGGACTGAAGCTTTCTTT	CASSLSGRTEAFF
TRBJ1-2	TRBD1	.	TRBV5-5	TGTGCCAGCACCTTGAAGGGACAGGGAGGCTATGGCTACACCTTC	CASTLKGQGGYGYTF
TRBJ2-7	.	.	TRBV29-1	TGCAGCGTTGCAGACAGCTCCTACGAGCAGTACTTC	CSVADSSYEQYF
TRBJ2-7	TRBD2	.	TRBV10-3	TGTGCCATCAGTGAAAGCGGGACCGGGGGCTCCTACGAGCAGTACTTC	CAISESGTGGSYEQYF
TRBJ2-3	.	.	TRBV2	TGTGCCACAGGAGGAACTGCCTCTGAGGGGGGCACGCAGTATTTT	CATGGTASEGGTQYF
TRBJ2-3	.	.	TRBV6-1	TGTGCCAGCAGTGACTTCAGGGAGATCCCCAGGAGCACAGATACGCAGTATTTT	CASSDFREIPRSTDTQYF
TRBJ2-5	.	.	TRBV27	TGTGCCAGCAGTAGAGAAGGGGATCAAGAGACCCAGTACTTC	CASSREGDQETQYF
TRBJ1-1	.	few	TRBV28	TGTGCCAGCAGTCCAACAGGGACCTCGGTTGATGAAGCTTTCTTT	CASSPTGTSVDEAFF
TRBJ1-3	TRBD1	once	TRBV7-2	TGTGCCAGCAGCTTGACAGGGGGGAACTCTGGAAACACCATATATTTT	CASSLTGGNSGNTIYF
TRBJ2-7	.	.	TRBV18	TGTGCCAGCTCACCAGGGGGAGTGGGCGAGCAGTACTTC	CASSPGGVGEQYF
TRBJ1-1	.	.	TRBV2	TGTGCCAGCTCTGACTGGAACACTGAAGCTTTCTTT	CASSDWNTEAFF